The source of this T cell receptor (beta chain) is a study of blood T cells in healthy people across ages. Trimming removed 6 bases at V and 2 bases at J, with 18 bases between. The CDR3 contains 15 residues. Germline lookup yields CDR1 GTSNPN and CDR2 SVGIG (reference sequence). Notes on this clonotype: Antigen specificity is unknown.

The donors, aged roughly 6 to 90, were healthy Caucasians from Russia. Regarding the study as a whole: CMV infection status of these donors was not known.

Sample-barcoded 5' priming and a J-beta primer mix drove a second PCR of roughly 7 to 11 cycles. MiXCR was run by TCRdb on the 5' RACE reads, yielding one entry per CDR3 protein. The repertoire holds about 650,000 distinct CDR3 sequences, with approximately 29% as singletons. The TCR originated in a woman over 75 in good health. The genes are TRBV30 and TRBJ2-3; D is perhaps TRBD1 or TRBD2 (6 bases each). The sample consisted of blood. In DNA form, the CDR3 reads TGTGCCTGTGGGGGGCTCGGTTGGCTCACAGATACGCAGTATTTT. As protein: CACGGLGWLTDTQYF.